A selection of T cell receptor beta chains follows, all from one sample in a study of CD8 T cells in ankylosing spondylitis. TCRdb reprocessed the 5' RACE reads with MiXCR, giving one entry per CDR3 protein. The sample lists approximately 250,000 distinct CDR3 sequences, 30% to 40% seen once, with around 4% in the top ten. The sequenced sample consisted of blood, either unsorted or a sorted T cell fraction (not recorded which). These receptors originate from a male donor with ankylosing spondylitis or in good health (not recorded which). Each CDR3 is given with its conserved first and last residue. The D gene is left open where the match is weak. Some rows have no size entry. The others give once, few or many, or a class for an expanded clone.

D,J,V,size,DNA,CDR3
.,TRBJ1-2,TRBV20-1,few,TGCAGTGCTGAAAAGGACAGTTATATTACTTATGGCTACACCTTC,CSAEKDSYITYGYTF
TRBD1,TRBJ2-7,TRBV29-1,many,TGCAGCGTGGGGACAGCGCGCTCCTACGAGCAGTACTTC,CSVGTARSYEQYF
TRBD2,TRBJ2-2,TRBV9,.,TGTGCCAGCAGCGCCTCGCGGGGGGGCTGGGACACCGGGGAGCTGTTTTTT,CASSASRGGWDTGELFF
TRBD1,TRBJ1-4,TRBV15,few,TGTGCCACCAGCAGAAAGGGGACAGGGCCCGAAAAACTGTTTTTT,CATSRKGTGPEKLFF
.,TRBJ2-3,TRBV24-1,few,TGTGCCACCAGGGGGGCTCGCACAGATACGCAGTATTTT,CATRGARTDTQYF
TRBD2,TRBJ2-7,TRBV20-1,.,TGCAGTGCTAGAGGGCTAGCGGGTTACTCCTACGAGCAGTACTTC,CSARGLAGYSYEQYF
.,TRBJ2-3,TRBV20-1,.,TGCAGTTTAGGGCCTAGCAAGGCAGATACGCAGTATTTT,CSLGPSKADTQYF
.,TRBJ1-1,TRBV2,.,TGTGCCAGCAGTGTGGGACTGAAGAACACTGAAGCTTTCTTT,CASSVGLKNTEAFF
.,TRBJ2-5,TRBV5-5,few,TGTGCCAGCAGCTTGGACCCGGAAGAGACCCAGTACTTC,CASSLDPEETQYF
.,TRBJ2-2,TRBV20-1,few,TGCAGTGCCCGACTAGGTCCTGGGGAGCTGTTTTTT,CSARLGPGELFF
TRBD2,TRBJ2-1,TRBV30,.,TGTGCCTGGAGTCGGGCTAGCGGGGTCGGTGAGCAGTTCTTC,CAWSRASGVGEQFF
TRBD1,TRBJ2-3,TRBV20-1,few,TGCAGTGCCAGGACAGGGGGCGGGTCAGATACGCAGTATTTT,CSARTGGGSDTQYF
TRBD2,TRBJ2-2,TRBV20-1,few,TGCAGTGCTATGGGGGGGTTCGCGAACACCGGGGAGCTGTTTTTT,CSAMGGFANTGELFF
.,TRBJ1-1,TRBV6-1,once,TGTGCCAGCACCAATCTTCAGGGTTGGAACACTGAAGCTTTCTTT,CASTNLQGWNTEAFF
.,TRBJ2-7,TRBV12-3/TRBV12-4,.,TGTGCCAGCAGTATCGAGGGTTTCGAGCAGTACTTC,CASSIEGFEQYF
.,TRBJ2-3,TRBV7-3,few,TGTGCCAGCAGCTTCAGGGGGGGTGATACGCAGTATTTT,CASSFRGGDTQYF
TRBD2,TRBJ2-3,TRBV12-3/TRBV12-4,.,TGTGCCAGCAGACGTCTAGCGGGGGGGGCGACAGATACGCAGTATTTT,CASRRLAGGATDTQYF
.,TRBJ2-7,TRBV20-1,.,TGCAGTGCTAGTGCCCGTGCAGCCTACGAGCAGTACTTC,CSASARAAYEQYF
.,TRBJ2-3,TRBV20-1,.,TGCAGTGCAGAACTCCTCCTGAGGTATTTT,CSAELLLRYF
TRBD2,TRBJ2-3,TRBV12-3/TRBV12-4,few,TGTGCCACCTTGACTAGCGGGGTTTCAGATACGCAGTATTTT,CATLTSGVSDTQYF
TRBD1,TRBJ2-5,TRBV29-1,.,TGCAGCGCGGGGACAGAAGAGACCCAGTACTTC,CSAGTEETQYF
TRBD1,TRBJ2-1,TRBV4-1,few,TGCGCCAGCAGCCAAGAAGACTACAGGGGCAGGAATGAGCAGTTCTTC,CASSQEDYRGRNEQFF
.,TRBJ2-3,TRBV6-5,.,TGTGCCAGCAGTTCTCCCCGGGTGCGCACAGATACGCAGTATTTT,CASSSPRVRTDTQYF
TRBD1,TRBJ2-1,TRBV5-1,few,TGCGCCAGCAGTTTCGACGGGACAGTATCCAATGAGCAGTTCTTC,CASSFDGTVSNEQFF
.,TRBJ2-3,TRBV6-1,once,TGTGCCAGCAGTGTCGACAGAACCCACACAGATACGCAGTATTTT,CASSVDRTHTDTQYF
.,TRBJ2-1,TRBV18,.,TGTGCCAGCTCCGGACAGAGCTCCTACAATGAGCAGTTCTTC,CASSGQSSYNEQFF
.,TRBJ1-2,TRBV7-2,.,TGTGCCAGCAGCCCACGGACAGTCGCTGGCTATGGCTACACCTTC,CASSPRTVAGYGYTF
.,TRBJ2-3,TRBV7-9,few,TGTGCCAGCAGCTCCCTCTTGGGCGGGGACACAGATACGCAGTATTTT,CASSSLLGGDTDTQYF
.,TRBJ2-1,TRBV7-8,.,TGTGCCAGCAGCTCTATTCGCTTATCAAGTGTTGAGCAGTTCTTC,CASSSIRLSSVEQFF
TRBD1,TRBJ2-7,TRBV7-2,.,TGTGCCAGCAGCTTATTTCTGGGAACAGGGGGTAGGAGCGAGCAGTACTTC,CASSLFLGTGGRSEQYF